Listed below are T cell receptor beta chains from one sample, sequenced in a study of vaccination and CD4 T cells after COVID-19. These TCRs are of unknown antigen specificity. A single record per CDR3 protein comes from TCRdb applying MiXCR to the PCR reads. The table has approximately 11,000 distinct CDR3 sequences, 65% to 80% seen once. The sequenced material came from CD4+ T cells from blood, cultured in vitro. These receptors all come from a human donor who had recovered from COVID-19. Each CDR3 is given with its conserved first and last residue. Each record gives: J gene, clone size, D gene, V gene, CDR3 DNA, CDR3 protein. D genes are given only for firm matches. Only part of the rows carry a size: once, few, many, or a class if the clone is expanded.

TRBJ2-7 | - | - | TRBV15 | TGTGCCACCAGCAGGGAAGGGGACGGCTCCTACGAGCAGTACTTC | CATSREGDGSYEQYF
TRBJ1-5 | few | - | TRBV28 | TGTGCCAGCAGAGAGAGCAATCAGCCCCAGCATTTT | CASRESNQPQHF
TRBJ1-5 | few | - | TRBV27 | TGTGCCAGCAGTTTTAGGGGCGCGGGGGGCAATCAGCCCCAGCATTTT | CASSFRGAGGNQPQHF
TRBJ1-6 | - | - | TRBV20-1 | TGCAGTGCTAGCGGCAGGAATAATTCACCCCTCCACTTT | CSASGRNNSPLHF
TRBJ1-1 | - | - | TRBV7-2 | TGTGCCAGCAGCTTAGTTAACCAGGGGTATACTGAAGCTTTCTTT | CASSLVNQGYTEAFF
TRBJ2-5 | - | - | TRBV7-9 | TGTGCCAGCAGCCCAGGAGAGGAGACCCAGTACTTC | CASSPGEETQYF
TRBJ1-5 | few | - | TRBV7-6 | TGTGCCAGCAGCTTATCCCTGAATCAGCCCCAGCATTTT | CASSLSLNQPQHF
TRBJ2-2 | - | TRBD2 | TRBV27 | TGTGCCAGCAGTCGGTTTGCGGGAGATTCCGGGGAGCTGTTTTTT | CASSRFAGDSGELFF
TRBJ2-3 | - | TRBD2 | TRBV15 | TGTGCCACACGGACTAGCGGCACCACAGATACGCAGTATTTT | CATRTSGTTDTQYF
TRBJ1-3 | few | - | TRBV7-2 | TGTGCCAGCAGCTCGAACGGGTTAACCGGAAACACCATATATTTT | CASSSNGLTGNTIYF
TRBJ1-2 | - | - | TRBV7-2 | TGTGCCAGCAGCATAGACAACTATGGCTACACCTTC | CASSIDNYGYTF
TRBJ1-1 | - | - | TRBV18 | TGTGCCAGCTCACCACAGGGGAGGACTGAAGCTTTCTTT | CASSPQGRTEAFF
TRBJ2-4 | - | - | TRBV7-2 | TGTGCCAGCAGCACGAACATAGGGTCAGGAAACATTCAGTACTTC | CASSTNIGSGNIQYF
TRBJ2-5 | - | - | TRBV20-1 | TGCAGTGCTAGAGATCTAAGGTTGGGGCTAGGGAGAGAGACCCAGTACTTC | CSARDLRLGLGRETQYF
TRBJ2-7 | medium-sized | - | TRBV7-6 | TGTGCCAGCAGCTTAGGGCTGGCCTACGAGCAGTACTTC | CASSLGLAYEQYF
TRBJ1-6 | - | TRBD1 | TRBV20-1 | TGCAGTGCTACTTTAGGGACAGGGTGGTCACCCCTCCACTTT | CSATLGTGWSPLHF